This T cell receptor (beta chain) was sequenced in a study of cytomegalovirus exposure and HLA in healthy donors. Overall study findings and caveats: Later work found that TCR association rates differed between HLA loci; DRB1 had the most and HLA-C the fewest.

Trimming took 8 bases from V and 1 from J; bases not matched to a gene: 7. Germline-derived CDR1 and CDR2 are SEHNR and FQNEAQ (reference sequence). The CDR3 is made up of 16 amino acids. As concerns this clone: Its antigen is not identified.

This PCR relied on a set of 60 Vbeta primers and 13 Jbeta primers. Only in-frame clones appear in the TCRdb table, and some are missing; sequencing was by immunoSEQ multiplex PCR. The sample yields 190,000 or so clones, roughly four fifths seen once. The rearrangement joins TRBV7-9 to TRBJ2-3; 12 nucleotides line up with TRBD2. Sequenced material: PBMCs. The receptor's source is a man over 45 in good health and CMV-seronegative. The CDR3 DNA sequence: TGTGCCAGCTCCCGGCTAGCGGGGGGGGGCACAGATACGCAGTATTTT. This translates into CASSRLAGGGTDTQYF.